The subject of this entry is one T cell receptor beta chain. What it recognizes is unknown. PCR primers comprised 60 Vbeta and 13 Jbeta primers. Libraries were prepared by immunoSEQ multiplex PCR; TCRdb keeps only in-frame clonotypes and omits some of them. Here the sample spans some 95,000 clones, roughly 71% being singletons. The data derive from a study of cytomegalovirus exposure and HLA in healthy donors. Study-level points and caveats: Later analysis found that TCR beta chains associated with HLA were more clonally expanded than other, equally common chains. Later analysis associated a missense DCLRE1C variant with TCR beta V- and J-gene trimming. It emerged from a later analysis that several of the most significant clusters appeared to be linked to common viral pathogens.

Trimming removed 0 bases at V and 7 bases at J, with 13 bases between. CDR3 length equals 14 residues. Germline assignment: CDR1 LGHNA and CDR2 YSLEER. Sequenced material: PBMCs. The rearrangement joins TRBV4-3 to TRBJ2-7, with D unclear. The sequence was obtained from a woman aged 40-49 years in good health and CMV-seronegative. CDR3 protein: CASSQDTVVQEQYF. The CDR3 bases are TGCGCCAGCAGCCAAGATACAGTCGTTCAGGAGCAGTACTTC.